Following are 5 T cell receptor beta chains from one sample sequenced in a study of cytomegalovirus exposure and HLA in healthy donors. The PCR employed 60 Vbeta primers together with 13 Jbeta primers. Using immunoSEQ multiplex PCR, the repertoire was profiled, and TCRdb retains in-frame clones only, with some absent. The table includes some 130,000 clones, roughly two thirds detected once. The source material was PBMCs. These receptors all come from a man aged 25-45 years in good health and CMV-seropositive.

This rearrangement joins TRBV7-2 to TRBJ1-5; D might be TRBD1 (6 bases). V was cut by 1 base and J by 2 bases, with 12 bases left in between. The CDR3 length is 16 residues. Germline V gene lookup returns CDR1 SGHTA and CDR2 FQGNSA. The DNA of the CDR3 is TGTGCCAGCAGCTTAGTAGGTTCAGGGGGCAATCAGCCCCAGCATTTT. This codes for CASSLVGSGGNQPQHF.

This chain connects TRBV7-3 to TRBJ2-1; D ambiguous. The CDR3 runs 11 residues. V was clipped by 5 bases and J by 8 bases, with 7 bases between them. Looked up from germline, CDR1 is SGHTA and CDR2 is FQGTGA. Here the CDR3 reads CASSVRDEQFF. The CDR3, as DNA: TGTGCCAGCAGCGTTCGGGATGAGCAGTTCTTC.

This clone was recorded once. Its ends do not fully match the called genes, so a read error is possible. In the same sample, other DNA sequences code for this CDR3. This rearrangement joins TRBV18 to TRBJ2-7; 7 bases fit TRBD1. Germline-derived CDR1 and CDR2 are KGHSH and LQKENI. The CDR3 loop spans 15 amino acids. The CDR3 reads CASSPITGEFYEQYF. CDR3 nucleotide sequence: TGCGCCAGCTCTCCTATTACAGGGGAATTCTACGAGCAGTACTTC. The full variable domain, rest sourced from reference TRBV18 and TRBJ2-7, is NAGVMQNPRHLVRRRGQEARLRCSPMKGHSHVYWYRQLPEEGLKFMVYLQKENIIDESGMPKERFSAEFPKEGPSILRIQQVVRGDSAAYFCASSPITGEFYEQYFGPGTRLTVT.

In nucleotides, the CDR3 is TGTGCCAGCTCACCAAATCAGGGGAGCTCCTACGAGCAGTACTTC. Its protein is CASSPNQGSSYEQYF. The chain employs TRBV18 and TRBJ2-7; perhaps TRBD1 as D (6 bases). CDR1 and CDR2 from the germline V gene are KGHSH and LQKENI. This CDR3 has 15 amino acids. Trimming removed 2 bases at V and 0 bases at J, with 11 bases between.

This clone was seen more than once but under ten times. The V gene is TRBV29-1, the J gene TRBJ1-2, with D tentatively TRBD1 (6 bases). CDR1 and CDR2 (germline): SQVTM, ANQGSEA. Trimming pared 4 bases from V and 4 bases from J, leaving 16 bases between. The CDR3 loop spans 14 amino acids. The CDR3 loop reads CSVGQGRSIYGYTF. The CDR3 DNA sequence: TGCAGCGTTGGCCAGGGGCGCTCAATCTATGGCTACACCTTC.